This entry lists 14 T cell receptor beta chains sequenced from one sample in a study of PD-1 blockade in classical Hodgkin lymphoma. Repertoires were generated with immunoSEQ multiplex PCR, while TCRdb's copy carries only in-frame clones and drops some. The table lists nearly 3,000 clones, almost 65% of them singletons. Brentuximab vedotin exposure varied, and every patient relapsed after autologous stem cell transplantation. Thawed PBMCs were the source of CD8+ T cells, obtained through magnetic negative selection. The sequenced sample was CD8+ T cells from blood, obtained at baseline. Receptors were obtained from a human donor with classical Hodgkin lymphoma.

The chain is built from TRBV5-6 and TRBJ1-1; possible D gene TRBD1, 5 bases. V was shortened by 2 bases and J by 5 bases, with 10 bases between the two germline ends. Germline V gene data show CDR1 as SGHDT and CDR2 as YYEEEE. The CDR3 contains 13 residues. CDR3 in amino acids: CASSFAGRTEAFF. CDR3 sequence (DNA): TGTGCCAGCAGCTTTGCGGGGCGGACTGAAGCTTTCTTT.

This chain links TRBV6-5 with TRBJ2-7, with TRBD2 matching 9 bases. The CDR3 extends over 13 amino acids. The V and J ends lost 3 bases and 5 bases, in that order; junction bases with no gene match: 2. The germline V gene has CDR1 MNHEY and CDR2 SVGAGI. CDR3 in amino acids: CASSYGGGDEQYF. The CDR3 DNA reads TGTGCCAGCAGTTATGGCGGGGGGGACGAGCAGTACTTC.

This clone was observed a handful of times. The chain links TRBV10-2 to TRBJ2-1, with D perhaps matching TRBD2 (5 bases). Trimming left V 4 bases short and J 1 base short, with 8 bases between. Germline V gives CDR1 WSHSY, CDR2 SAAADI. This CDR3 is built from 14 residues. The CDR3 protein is CASSVRVSYNEQFF. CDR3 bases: TGCGCCAGCAGTGTGAGGGTGTCCTACAATGAGCAGTTCTTC.

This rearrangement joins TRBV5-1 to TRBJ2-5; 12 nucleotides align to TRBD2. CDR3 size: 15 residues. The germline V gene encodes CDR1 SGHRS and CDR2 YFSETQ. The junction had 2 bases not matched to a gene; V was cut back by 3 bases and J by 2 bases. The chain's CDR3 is CASSYGLAGQETQYF. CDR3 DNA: TGCGCCAGCAGCTACGGACTAGCGGGGCAAGAGACCCAGTACTTC.

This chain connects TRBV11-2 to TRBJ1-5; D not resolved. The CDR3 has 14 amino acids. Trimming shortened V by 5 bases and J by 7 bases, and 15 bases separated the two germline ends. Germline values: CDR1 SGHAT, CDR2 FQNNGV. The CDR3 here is CASSRAGNKQPQHF. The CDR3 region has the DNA TGTGCCAGCAGCCGAGCGGGGAACAAACAGCCCCAGCATTTT.

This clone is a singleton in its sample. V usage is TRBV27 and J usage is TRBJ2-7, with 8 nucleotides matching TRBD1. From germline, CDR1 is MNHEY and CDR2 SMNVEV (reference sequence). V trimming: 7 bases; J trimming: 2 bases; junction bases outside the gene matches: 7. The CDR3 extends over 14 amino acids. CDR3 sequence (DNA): TGTGCCAGCAATTGGCAGGGGGCCCCCTACGAGCAGTACTTC. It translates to CASNWQGAPYEQYF.

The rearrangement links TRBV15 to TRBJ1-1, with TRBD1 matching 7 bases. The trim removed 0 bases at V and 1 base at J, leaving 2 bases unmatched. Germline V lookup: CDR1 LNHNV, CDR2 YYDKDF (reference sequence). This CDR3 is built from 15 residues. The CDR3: CATSRDRDRNTEAFF. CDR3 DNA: TGTGCCACCAGCAGAGACCGGGACAGGAACACTGAAGCTTTCTTT.

The CDR3 region is CASSLRTGSNYGYTF. The CDR3 coding sequence is TGCGCCAGCAGCCTACGGACAGGGAGTAACTATGGCTACACCTTC. This rearrangement joins TRBV4-1 to TRBJ1-2; 8 nucleotides agree with TRBD1. Germline-derived CDR1 and CDR2 are MGHRA and YSYEKL. There are 15 residues in the CDR3. Germline trimming cut 4 bases from V and 1 base from J; bases unmatched to any gene: 5.

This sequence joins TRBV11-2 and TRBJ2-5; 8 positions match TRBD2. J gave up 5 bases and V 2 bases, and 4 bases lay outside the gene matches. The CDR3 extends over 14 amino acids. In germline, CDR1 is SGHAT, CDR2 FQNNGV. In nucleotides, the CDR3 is TGTGCCAGCAGCTTACGGGGACTAGTCGAGACCCAGTACTTC. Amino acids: CASSLRGLVETQYF.

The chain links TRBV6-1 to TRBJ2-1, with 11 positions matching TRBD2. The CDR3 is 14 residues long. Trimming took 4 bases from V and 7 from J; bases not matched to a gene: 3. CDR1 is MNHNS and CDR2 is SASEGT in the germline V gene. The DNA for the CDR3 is TGTGCCAGCAGTGTAGCGGGAGGGCCTAATGAGCAGTTCTTC. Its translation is CASSVAGGPNEQFF.

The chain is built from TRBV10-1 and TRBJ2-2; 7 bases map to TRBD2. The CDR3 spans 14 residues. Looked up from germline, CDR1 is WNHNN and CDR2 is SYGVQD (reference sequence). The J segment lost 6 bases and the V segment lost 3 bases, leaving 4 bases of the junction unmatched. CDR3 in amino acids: CASSDREEAGELFF. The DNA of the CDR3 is TGCGCCAGCAGTGACCGGGAGGAAGCCGGGGAGCTGTTTTTT.

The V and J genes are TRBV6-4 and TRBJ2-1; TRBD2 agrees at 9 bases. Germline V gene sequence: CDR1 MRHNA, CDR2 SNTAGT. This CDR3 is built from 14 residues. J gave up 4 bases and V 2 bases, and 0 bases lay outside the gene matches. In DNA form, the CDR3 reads TGTGCCAGCAGTGACACTAGCGGGTACAATGAGCAGTTCTTC. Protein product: CASSDTSGYNEQFF.

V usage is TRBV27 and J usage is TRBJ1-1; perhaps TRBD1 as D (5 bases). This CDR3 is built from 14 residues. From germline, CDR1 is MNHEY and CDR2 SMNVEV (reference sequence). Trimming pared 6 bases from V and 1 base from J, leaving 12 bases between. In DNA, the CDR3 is TGTGCCAGCAGCACCGGGACGGAGAACACTGAAGCTTTCTTT. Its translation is CASSTGTENTEAFF.

CDR3 loop: CASSLATVYGYTF. CDR3 in DNA: TGTGCCAGCAGCTTAGCGACAGTCTATGGCTACACCTTC. The chain joins TRBV11-2 to TRBJ1-2, with D tentatively TRBD1 (5 bases). The CDR3 contains 13 residues. In germline, CDR1 is SGHAT, CDR2 FQNNGV. V was pared by 1 base and J by 4 bases, with 7 bases between.